What follows are 27 T cell receptor beta chains derived from one specimen sequenced in a study of blood T cells in healthy people across ages. Sample-barcoded 5' priming and a J-beta primer mix drove a second PCR of 7 to 11 cycles. TCRdb re-called the 5' RACE reads with MiXCR, one entry per CDR3 protein. The top ten hold roughly 19% of the sample, which has 650,000 to 800,000 distinct CDR3 sequences, under 45% seen once. The sequenced material came from blood. The origin of the receptors is a man in his sixties in good health.

The chain uses TRBV18 and TRBJ2-1; 7 bases map to TRBD2. Germline V gene lookup returns CDR1 KGHSH and CDR2 LQKENI. Trimming took 3 bases from V and 6 from J; bases not matched to a gene: 11. This CDR3 region has 16 residues. CDR3 bases: TGTGCCAGCTCACCCCTAGTAGCGGGCGGCAGCAATGAGCAGTTCTTC. Translated, it gives CASSPLVAGGSNEQFF. Full variable domain (outside the CDR3, taken from reference TRBV18 and TRBJ2-1): NAGVMQNPRHLVRRRGQEARLRCSPMKGHSHVYWYRQLPEEGLKFMVYLQKENIIDESGMPKERFSAEFPKEGPSILRIQQVVRGDSAAYFCASSPLVAGGSNEQFFGPGTRLTVL.

The chain employs TRBV20-1 and TRBJ2-5, with D perhaps being TRBD1 or TRBD2 (6 bases each). This CDR3 is 14 amino acids long. CDR1 DFQATT and CDR2 SNEGSKA come from the germline V gene (reference sequence). V shed 3 bases and J shed 2 bases, with 13 bases lying between them. The CDR3 coding sequence is TGCAGTGCTAGTAAAGGGGGGAAACAAGAGACCCAGTACTTC. It codes for CSASKGGKQETQYF.

The genes are TRBV7-9 and TRBJ2-5, with 7 positions matching TRBD1. V lost 5 bases, J lost 2 bases, and 8 bases stayed unmatched. Germline V CDR1 and CDR2: SEHNR, FQNEAQ (reference sequence). The CDR3 has 15 residues. CDR3 nucleotide sequence: TGTGCCAGCAGCGCAGGACAGGCTCTTCAAGAGACCCAGTACTTC. Residues: CASSAGQALQETQYF.

This clonotype was counted only a few times. V usage is TRBV5-6 and J usage is TRBJ1-5, with TRBD1 matching 8 bases. CDR3 size: 14 residues. V gave up 5 bases and J gave up 7 bases; unmatched junction bases: 8. Germline CDR1 and CDR2: SGHDT and YYEEEE. The CDR3 nucleotides are TGTGCCAGCAGTCGGACAGGGCTAGGGCAGCCCCAGCATTTT. Its translation: CASSRTGLGQPQHF.

The genes are TRBV21-1 and TRBJ2-4; the listed D gene, TRBD1, was not tested against the DNA. TRBV21-1 is annotated as a pseudogene. The length of the CDR3 is 15 residues. The CDR3 sequence: CASSNPGQFKNIQYF. The CDR3 DNA is TGTGCCAGCAGCAACCCGGGACAGTTCAAAAACATTCAGTACTTC.

A note on this clonotype: One end of the junction is discordant with germline, which a read error may explain. The chain has TRBV3-1 and TRBJ2-4, with 11 bases aligning to TRBD2. The end of the DNA fits TRBJ2-7 better, so the J call may be wrong. The CDR3 sequence is 14 residues long. Germline V gene data show CDR1 as LGHDT and CDR2 as YNNKEL (reference sequence). The CDR3 spells CASNQPSGGYEQYF. CDR3 bases: TGTGCCAGCAACCAACCTAGCGGGGGGTACGAGCAGTACTTC.

Details on this clonotype: A much more abundant neighbour one base away suggests this may be a read error. The chain has TRBV10-3 and TRBJ1-5, with D possibly being TRBD1 (5 bases). The germline V gene has CDR1 ENHRY and CDR2 SYGVKD. The length of the CDR3 is 13 residues. The CDR3 loop is CAIGDWGDQPQHF. DNA for the CDR3: TGTGCCATCGGTGACTGGGGGGATCAGCCCCAGCATTTT.

The genes are TRBV7-8 and TRBJ2-4; 12 positions agree with TRBD2. With the DNA end fitting TRBJ2-7 better, the J assignment may be wrong. The CDR3 has 17 amino acids. Germline CDR1 SGHVS, CDR2 FQNEAQ. CDR3 in amino acids: CASSFRRTSGDPYEQYF. In nucleotides, the CDR3 is TGTGCCAGCAGCTTCCGCAGGACTAGCGGGGATCCCTACGAGCAGTACTTC.

The chain combines TRBV2 with TRBJ2-7; D ambiguous. The CDR3 extends over 14 amino acids. In germline, CDR1 is SNHLY, CDR2 FYNNEI. V lost 5 bases and J lost 7, with 18 bases in between. CDR3 in amino acids: CASSYSEGYNEQYF. DNA for the CDR3: TGTGCCAGCAGTTACTCCGAAGGGTACAATGAGCAGTACTTC. The variable domain in full, completed from reference TRBV2 and TRBJ2-7, reads EPEVTQTPSHQVTQMGQEVILRCVPISNHLYFYWYRQILGQKVEFLVSFYNNEISEKSEIFDDQFSVERPDGSNFTLKIRSTKLEDSAMYFCASSYSEGYNEQYFGPGTRLTVT.

J is TRBJ1-5 and V is TRBV6-1; 7 nucleotides match TRBD1. V trimming: 0 bases; J trimming: 3 bases; junction bases outside the gene matches: 5. The V gene's germline CDR1 is MNHNS and CDR2 SASEGT. The CDR3 length is 16 residues. CDR3 in amino acids: CASSEARQGPNQPQHF. Written as DNA, the CDR3 is TGTGCCAGCAGTGAAGCCAGACAGGGACCCAATCAGCCCCAGCATTTT.

The CDR3 bases are TGCGCCAGCAGCCAGAAGACGCCGGTAACTAATGAAAAACTGTTTTTT. The encoded protein is CASSQKTPVTNEKLFF. This rearrangement joins TRBV4-1 to TRBJ1-4; D gene unclear. The CDR3 is 16 amino acids. V lost 3 bases, J lost 1 base, and 12 bases lay in between. CDR1 is MGHRA and CDR2 is YSYEKL in the germline V gene.

This rearrangement joins TRBV4-1 to TRBJ2-1; TRBD2 is a possible D gene (5 bases). The germline gives CDR1 MGHRA, CDR2 YSYEKL. The CDR3 totals 16 residues. Trimming took 0 bases from V and 12 from J, leaving 21 bases between them. Here the CDR3 DNA reads TGCGCCAGCAGCCAAGAAGGGCCTAGGTACAATGAGGGGCAGTTCTTC. Protein product: CASSQEGPRYNEGQFF.

This chain joins TRBV5-6 and TRBJ1-6, with D tentatively TRBD1 (6 bases). The CDR3 extends over 19 amino acids. Germline V lookup: CDR1 SGHDT, CDR2 YYEEEE. V was clipped by 3 bases and J by 4 bases, with 23 bases between them. CDR3 sequence reads: CASSSLTRTSGEYNSPLHF. DNA for the CDR3: TGTGCCAGCAGCTCATTGACCAGGACATCAGGGGAGTATAATTCACCCCTCCACTTT.

This clonotype is a singleton in its sample. The chain is built from TRBV7-8 and TRBJ1-4, with 10 nucleotides matching TRBD1. V dropped 5 bases and J dropped 8; count of bases not matched to a gene: 8. This CDR3 comprises 15 residues. Per germline, CDR1 SGHVS and CDR2 FQNEAQ. CDR3 bases: TGTGCCAGCAGCATGGGGGGACAGGGGTACGAAAAACTGTTTTTT. This gives the protein CASSMGGQGYEKLFF.

This clonotype was counted only a few times. The chain carries TRBV4-1 and TRBJ2-1; 10 bases are shared with TRBD2. This CDR3 contains 18 residues. Per germline, CDR1 MGHRA and CDR2 YSYEKL. With V trimmed by 1 base and J by 4 bases, 10 bases remained unmatched. The CDR3 protein is CASSQVLKASGGYNEQFF. Written as DNA, the CDR3 is TGCGCCAGCAGCCAAGTCCTAAAGGCTAGCGGGGGATACAATGAGCAGTTCTTC.

The chain couples TRBV30 to TRBJ1-1; D is perhaps TRBD1 (5 bases). Germline assignment: CDR1 GTSNPN and CDR2 SVGIG (reference sequence). Trimming stripped 1 base from V and 1 base from J, with 7 bases between. This CDR3 comprises 13 residues. CDR3 sequence reads: CAWSEDTNTEAFF. In nucleotides, the CDR3 is TGTGCCTGGAGTGAGGACACGAACACTGAAGCTTTCTTT.

This chain links TRBV5-6 with TRBJ2-6, with D tentatively TRBD1 or TRBD2 (5 bases each). Trimming cost V 2 bases and J 0 bases, with 18 bases left between them. CDR1 is SGHDT, CDR2 YYEEEE, per germline. CDR3 length: 19 amino acids. CDR3 sequence: CASSFSGTALSSGANVLTF. For the CDR3, the DNA is TGTGCCAGCAGCTTTTCGGGGACGGCCCTTAGCTCTGGGGCCAACGTCCTGACTTTC.

The table lists this clonotype with a few counts. This chain connects TRBV20-1 to TRBJ1-2, with D possibly matching TRBD1 (6 bases). This CDR3 has 12 residues. Germline loops: CDR1 DFQATT, CDR2 SNEGSKA (reference sequence). The V gene lost 2 bases and the J gene lost 7 bases, with 11 bases spanning the gap. CDR3 protein: CSARLGAFGYTF. For the CDR3, the DNA is TGCAGTGCTAGACTGGGGGCGTTTGGCTACACCTTC.

The chain recombines TRBV4-3 with TRBJ2-7, with TRBD1 matching over 9 bases. Germline trimming cut 3 bases from V and 0 bases from J; bases unmatched to any gene: 3. This CDR3 region has 15 residues. Germline values: CDR1 LGHNA, CDR2 YSLEER. The DNA of the CDR3 is TGCGCCAGCAGCCAGTACAGGGGGCCCTCCTACGAGCAGTACTTC. Protein sequence: CASSQYRGPSYEQYF.

This clonotype was observed a handful of times. This rearrangement joins TRBV2 to TRBJ2-5, with TRBD1 as a possible D gene (5 bases). The V gene's germline CDR1 is SNHLY and CDR2 FYNNEI. V lost 5 bases and J lost 3, with 7 bases in between. CDR3 length: 12 residues. CDR3 nucleotide sequence: TGTGCCAGCAGTCGCAGGGAAGAGACCCAGTACTTC. Encoded protein: CASSRREETQYF.

The chain is built from TRBV27 and TRBJ1-4; 11 bases are shared with TRBD1. Germline CDR1 and CDR2: MNHEY and SMNVEV (reference sequence). Unmatched junction bases numbered 13, after V lost 2 bases and J lost 11 bases. The CDR3 contains 17 residues. CDR3 sequence (DNA): TGTGCCAGCAGTTTAGCCCGGCCCGGGACAGGGGGGGAGAAACTGTTTTTT. Translating it yields CASSLARPGTGGEKLFF.

The CDR3 sequence: CASSLAYSNSYEQYF. CDR3 sequence (DNA): TGTGCCAGCAGCTTGGCCTACAGTAACTCCTACGAGCAGTACTTC. This chain connects TRBV5-6 to TRBJ2-7; D is unresolved. Germline CDR1 reads SGHDT; CDR2 reads YYEEEE. This CDR3 spans 15 amino acids. V was pared by 0 bases and J by 0 bases, with 10 bases between.

The CDR3 is CASNLRRGREEQYF. In DNA, the CDR3 is TGTGCCAGCAACCTCAGGAGGGGGAGGGAAGAGCAGTACTTC. The chain couples TRBV28 to TRBJ2-5; weak D call: TRBD2 (7 bases). Looked up from germline, CDR1 is MDHEN and CDR2 is SYDVKM. Deletions cut 7 bases from V and 11 bases from J, with 23 bases between. This CDR3 has 14 amino acids. Full variable domain (remainder filled in from reference TRBV28 and TRBJ2-5): DVKVTQSSRYLVKRTGEKVFLECVQDMDHENMFWYRQDPGLGLRLIYFSYDVKMKEKGDIPEGYSVSREKKERFSLILESASTNQTSMYLCASNLRRGREEQYFGPGTRLLVL.

This clonotype has just a few counts. The chain links TRBV5-6 to TRBJ1-6, with TRBD1 matching 7 bases. V dropped 0 bases and J dropped 7; count of bases not matched to a gene: 4. The CDR3 runs 15 residues. The germline V gene has CDR1 SGHDT and CDR2 YYEEEE. CDR3 residues: CASSLDTGVNSPLHF. CDR3 nucleotide sequence: TGTGCCAGCAGCTTGGACACAGGGGTAAATTCACCCCTCCACTTT.

This sequence joins TRBV12-3 or TRBV12-4 and TRBJ2-1, with TRBD2 identical over 7 bases. Trimming cost V 5 bases and J 6 bases; bases outside gene matches: 7. The CDR3 extends over 14 amino acids. CDR3 bases: TGTGCCAGCAGTCCGCGGGACTACATCAATGAGCAGTTCTTC. Protein product: CASSPRDYINEQFF.

V is TRBV13 and J is TRBJ2-1, with D perhaps matching TRBD2 (6 bases). The germline V and J ends were trimmed by 7 bases and 8 bases, with 21 bases remaining between them. The germline V gene has CDR1 PRHDT and CDR2 FYEKMQ (reference sequence). This CDR3 has 15 residues. CDR3 sequence: CASNLTRRGKDEQFF. The CDR3 DNA follows: TGTGCCAGCAACCTTACTAGGCGGGGAAAGGATGAGCAGTTCTTC.

This clonotype was counted between two and nine times. The CDR3 coding sequence is TGTGCCAGCAGCTTCCGGTGGGAGATCTATGGCTACACCTTC. This encodes CASSFRWEIYGYTF. The chain combines TRBV7-2 with TRBJ1-2, with D unclear. The V gene's germline CDR1 is SGHTA and CDR2 FQGNSA. This CDR3 region has 14 residues. Trimming stripped 3 bases from V and 4 bases from J, with 12 bases between.